The 2 T cell receptor beta chains listed next were all sequenced from one sample in a study of technical replicates of blood from a handful of donors. Here immunoSEQ multiplex PCR was the method, and the copy in TCRdb shows in-frame clones only, minus some. The table shows over 50,000 clones, with around 97% occurring only once. The sequencing input was T cells isolated from PBMCs. The origin of the receptors is a human donor in good health.

The gene calls are TRBV21-1 and TRBJ2-1; TRBD1 was called by the table and not checked on the DNA. TRBV21-1 is an annotated pseudogene. There are 19 residues in the CDR3. CDR3 residues: CASSKGPGRGAGGYNEQFF. Here the CDR3 DNA reads TGTGCCAGCAGCAAAGGCCCGGGGCGAGGGGCAGGGGGTTACAATGAGCAGTTCTTC.

This sequence joins TRBV6-5 and TRBJ1-2, with 8 bases identical to TRBD1. The CDR3 loop spans 14 amino acids. V shed 6 bases, J shed 5 bases, and the junction held 8 bases outside the gene matches. Germline lookup yields CDR1 MNHEY and CDR2 SVGAGI. CDR3 coding DNA: TGTGCCAGCAGCTCCCGGGACAGGAAATATGGCTACACCTTC. This sequence encodes CASSSRDRKYGYTF.